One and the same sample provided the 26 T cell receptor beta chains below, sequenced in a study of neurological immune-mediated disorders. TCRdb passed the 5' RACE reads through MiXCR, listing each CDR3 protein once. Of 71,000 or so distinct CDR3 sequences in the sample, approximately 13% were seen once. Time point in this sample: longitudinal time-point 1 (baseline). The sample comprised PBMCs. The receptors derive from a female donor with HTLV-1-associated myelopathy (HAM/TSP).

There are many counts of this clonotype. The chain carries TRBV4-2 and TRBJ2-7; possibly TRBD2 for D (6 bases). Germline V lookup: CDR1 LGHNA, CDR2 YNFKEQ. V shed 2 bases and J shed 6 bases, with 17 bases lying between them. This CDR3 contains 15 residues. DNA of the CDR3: TGTGCCAGCAGCCAAACCCGACTAGGGGCGGTCGAGCAGTACTTC. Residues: CASSQTRLGAVEQYF.

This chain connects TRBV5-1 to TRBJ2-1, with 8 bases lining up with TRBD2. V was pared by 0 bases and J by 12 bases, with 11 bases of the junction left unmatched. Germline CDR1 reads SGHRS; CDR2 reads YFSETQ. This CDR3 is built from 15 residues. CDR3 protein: CASSLESSGWAGQFF. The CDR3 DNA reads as TGCGCCAGCAGCTTGGAGTCTAGCGGGTGGGCCGGGCAGTTCTTC.

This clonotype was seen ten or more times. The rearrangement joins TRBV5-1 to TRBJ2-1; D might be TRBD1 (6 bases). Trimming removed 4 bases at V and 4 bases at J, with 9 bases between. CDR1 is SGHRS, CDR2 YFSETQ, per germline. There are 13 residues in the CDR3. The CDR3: CASSVTGYNEQFF. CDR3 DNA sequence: TGCGCCAGCAGCGTCACAGGGTACAATGAGCAGTTCTTC.

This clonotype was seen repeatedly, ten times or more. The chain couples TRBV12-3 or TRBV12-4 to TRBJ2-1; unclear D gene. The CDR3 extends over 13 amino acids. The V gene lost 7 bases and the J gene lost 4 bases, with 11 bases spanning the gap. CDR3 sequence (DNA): TGTGCCAGCACTCAGAAGCTATACAATGAGCAGTTCTTC. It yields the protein CASTQKLYNEQFF.

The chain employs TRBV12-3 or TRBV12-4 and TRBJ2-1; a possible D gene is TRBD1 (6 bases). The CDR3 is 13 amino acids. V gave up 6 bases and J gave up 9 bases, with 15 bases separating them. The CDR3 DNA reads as TGTGCCAGCAGCCCTAGGGACACCCGTGAGCAGTTCTTC. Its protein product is CASSPRDTREQFF.

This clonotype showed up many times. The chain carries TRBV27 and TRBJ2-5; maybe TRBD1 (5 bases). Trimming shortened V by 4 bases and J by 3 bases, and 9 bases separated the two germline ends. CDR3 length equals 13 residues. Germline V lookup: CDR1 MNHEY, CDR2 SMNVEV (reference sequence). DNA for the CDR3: TGTGCCAGCAGTTCCAGGGTTGAAGAGACCCAGTACTTC. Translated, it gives CASSSRVEETQYF.

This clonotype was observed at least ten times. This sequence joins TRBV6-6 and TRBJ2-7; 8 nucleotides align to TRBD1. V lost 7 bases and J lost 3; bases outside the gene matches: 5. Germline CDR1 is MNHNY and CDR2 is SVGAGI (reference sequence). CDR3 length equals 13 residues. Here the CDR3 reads CASTRGQNYEQYF. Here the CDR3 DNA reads TGTGCCAGCACCAGGGGGCAGAACTACGAGCAGTACTTC.

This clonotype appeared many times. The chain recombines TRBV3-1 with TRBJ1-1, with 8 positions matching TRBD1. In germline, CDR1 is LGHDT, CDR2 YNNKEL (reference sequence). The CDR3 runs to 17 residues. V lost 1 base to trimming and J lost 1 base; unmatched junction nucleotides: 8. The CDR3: CASSQVSADRANTEAFF. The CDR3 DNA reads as TGTGCCAGCAGCCAAGTTTCCGCGGACAGGGCGAACACTGAAGCTTTCTTT.

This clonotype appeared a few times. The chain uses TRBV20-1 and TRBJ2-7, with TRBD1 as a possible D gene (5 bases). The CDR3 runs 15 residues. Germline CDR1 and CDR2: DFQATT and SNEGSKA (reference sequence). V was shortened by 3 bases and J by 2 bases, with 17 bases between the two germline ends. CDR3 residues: CSARTPGSSAYEQYF. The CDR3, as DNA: TGCAGTGCTAGGACCCCAGGGTCTAGTGCCTACGAGCAGTACTTC.

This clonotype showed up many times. CDR3 protein: CASSPRDGDYEQYF. The CDR3 DNA reads as TGCGCCAGCAGTCCCCGGGACGGGGACTACGAGCAGTACTTC. This rearrangement joins TRBV5-1 to TRBJ2-7; D is perhaps TRBD1 or TRBD2 (5 bases each). V lost 5 bases, J lost 3 bases, and 15 bases lay in between. Germline assignment: CDR1 SGHRS and CDR2 YFSETQ. The CDR3 consists of 14 residues.

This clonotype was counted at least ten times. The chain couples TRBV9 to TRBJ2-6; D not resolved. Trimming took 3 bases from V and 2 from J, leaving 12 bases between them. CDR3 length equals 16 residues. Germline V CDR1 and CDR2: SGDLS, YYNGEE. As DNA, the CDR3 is TGTGCCAGCAGCGCGGACCGGAGACCTGGGGCCAACGTCCTGACTTTC. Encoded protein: CASSADRRPGANVLTF.

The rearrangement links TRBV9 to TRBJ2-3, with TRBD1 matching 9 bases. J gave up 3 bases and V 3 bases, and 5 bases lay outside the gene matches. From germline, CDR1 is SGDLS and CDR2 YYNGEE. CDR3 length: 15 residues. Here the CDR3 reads CASSGDRVGTDTQYF. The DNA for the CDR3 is TGTGCCAGCAGCGGGGACAGGGTGGGAACAGATACGCAGTATTTT.

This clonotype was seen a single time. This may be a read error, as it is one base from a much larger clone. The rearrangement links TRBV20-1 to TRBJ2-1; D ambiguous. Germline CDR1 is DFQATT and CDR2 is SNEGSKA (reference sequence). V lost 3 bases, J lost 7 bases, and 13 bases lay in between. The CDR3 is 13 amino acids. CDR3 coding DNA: TGCAGTGCTAGTCGGGTGACGAAAAATGAGCAGTTCTTC. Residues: CSASRVTKNEQFF.

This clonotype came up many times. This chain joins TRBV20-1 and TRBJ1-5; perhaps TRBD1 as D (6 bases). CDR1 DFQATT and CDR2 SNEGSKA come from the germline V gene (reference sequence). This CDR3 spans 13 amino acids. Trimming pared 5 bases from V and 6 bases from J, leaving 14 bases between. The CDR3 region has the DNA TGCAGTGCTCGAGGACAGATGTCTCAGCCCCAGCATTTT. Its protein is CSARGQMSQPQHF.

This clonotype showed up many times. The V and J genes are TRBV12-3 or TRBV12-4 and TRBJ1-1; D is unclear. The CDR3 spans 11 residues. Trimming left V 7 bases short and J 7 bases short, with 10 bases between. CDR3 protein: CASNRDLEAFF. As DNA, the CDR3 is TGTGCCAGCAACCGAGACCTTGAAGCTTTCTTT.

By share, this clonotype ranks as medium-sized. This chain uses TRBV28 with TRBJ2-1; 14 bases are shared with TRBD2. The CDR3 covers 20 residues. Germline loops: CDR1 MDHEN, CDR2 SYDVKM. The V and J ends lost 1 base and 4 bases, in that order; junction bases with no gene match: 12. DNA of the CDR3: TGTGCCAGCAGTTTATTGGGACTAGCGGGGGCGAACGCTAATTACAATGAGCAGTTCTTC. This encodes CASSLLGLAGANANYNEQFF. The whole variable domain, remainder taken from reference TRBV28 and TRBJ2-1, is DVKVTQSSRYLVKRTGEKVFLECVQDMDHENMFWYRQDPGLGLRLIYFSYDVKMKEKGDIPEGYSVSREKKERFSLILESASTNQTSMYLCASSLLGLAGANANYNEQFFGPGTRLTVL.

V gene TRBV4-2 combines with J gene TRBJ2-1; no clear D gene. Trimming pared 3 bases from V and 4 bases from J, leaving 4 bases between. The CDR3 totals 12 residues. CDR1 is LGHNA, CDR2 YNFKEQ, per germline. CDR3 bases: TGTGCCAGCAGCCACATTTACAATGAGCAGTTCTTC. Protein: CASSHIYNEQFF.

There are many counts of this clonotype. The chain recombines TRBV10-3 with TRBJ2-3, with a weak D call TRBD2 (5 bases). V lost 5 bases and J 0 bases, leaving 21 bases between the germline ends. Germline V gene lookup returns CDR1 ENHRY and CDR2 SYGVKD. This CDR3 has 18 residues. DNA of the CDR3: TGTGCCATCAGTCAAATGGTTGGGCAAAGGACTAGCACAGATACGCAGTATTTT. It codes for CAISQMVGQRTSTDTQYF.

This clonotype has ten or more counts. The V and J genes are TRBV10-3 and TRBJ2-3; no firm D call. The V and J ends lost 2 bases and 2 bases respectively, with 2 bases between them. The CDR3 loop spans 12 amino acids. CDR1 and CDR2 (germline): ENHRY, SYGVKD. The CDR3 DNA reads TGTGCCATCAGTGAGGACACAGATACGCAGTATTTT. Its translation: CAISEDTDTQYF.

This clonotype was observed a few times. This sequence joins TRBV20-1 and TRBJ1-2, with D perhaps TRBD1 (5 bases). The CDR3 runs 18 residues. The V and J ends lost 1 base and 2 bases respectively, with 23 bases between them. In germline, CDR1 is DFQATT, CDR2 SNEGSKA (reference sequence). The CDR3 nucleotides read TGCAGTGCTAGAGCGCCAGGGACGGGGACCCCTTCCAACTATGGCTACACCTTC. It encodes CSARAPGTGTPSNYGYTF.

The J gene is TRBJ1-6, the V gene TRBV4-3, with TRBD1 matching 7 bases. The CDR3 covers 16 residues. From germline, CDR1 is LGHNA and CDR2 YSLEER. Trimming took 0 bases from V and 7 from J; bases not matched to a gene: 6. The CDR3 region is CASSQDSGTVNSPLHF. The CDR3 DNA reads TGCGCCAGCAGCCAAGATTCGGGGACAGTAAATTCACCCCTCCACTTT.

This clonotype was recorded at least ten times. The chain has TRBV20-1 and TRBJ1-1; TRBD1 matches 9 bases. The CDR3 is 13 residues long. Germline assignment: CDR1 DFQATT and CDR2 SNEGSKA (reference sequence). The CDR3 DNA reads TGCAGGGTGGCGGGACAGGGTAACACTGAAGCTTTCTTT. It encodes CRVAGQGNTEAFF.

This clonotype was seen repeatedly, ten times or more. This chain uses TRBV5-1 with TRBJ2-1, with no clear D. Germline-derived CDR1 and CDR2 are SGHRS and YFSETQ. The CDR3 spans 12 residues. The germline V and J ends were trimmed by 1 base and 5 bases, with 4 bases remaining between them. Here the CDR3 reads CASSLTNNEQFF. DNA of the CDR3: TGCGCCAGCAGCTTGACTAACAATGAGCAGTTCTTC.

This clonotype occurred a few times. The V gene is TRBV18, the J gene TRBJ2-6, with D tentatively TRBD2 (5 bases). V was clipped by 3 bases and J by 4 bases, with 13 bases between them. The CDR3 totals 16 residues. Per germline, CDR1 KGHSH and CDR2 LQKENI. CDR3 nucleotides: TGTGCCAGCTCACCTCTGATGCCGGGAGGGGCCAACGTCCTGACTTTC. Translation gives CASSPLMPGGANVLTF.

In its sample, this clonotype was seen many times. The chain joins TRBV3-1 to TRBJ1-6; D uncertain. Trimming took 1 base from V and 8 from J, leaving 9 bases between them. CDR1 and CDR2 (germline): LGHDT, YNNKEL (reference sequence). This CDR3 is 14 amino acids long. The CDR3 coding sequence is TGTGCCAGCAGCCAAGGAAACTCGGATTCACCCCTCCACTTT. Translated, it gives CASSQGNSDSPLHF.

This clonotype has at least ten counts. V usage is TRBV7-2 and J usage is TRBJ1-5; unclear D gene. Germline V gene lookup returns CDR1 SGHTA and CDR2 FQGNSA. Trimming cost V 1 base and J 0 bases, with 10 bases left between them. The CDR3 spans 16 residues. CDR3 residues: CASSLGSELSNQPQHF. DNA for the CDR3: TGTGCCAGCAGCTTAGGGTCGGAACTTAGCAATCAGCCCCAGCATTTT.